The 8 T cell receptor beta chains below were found in one sample sequenced in a study of graft-versus-host responses after intestinal transplantation. TCRdb keeps only in-frame clones here, not all; method: immunoSEQ multiplex PCR. The top ten clones hold about 0.9% of a sample with around 100,000 clones, about 90% of them seen once. These receptors' antigens are unknown. Sequenced material: unstimulated CD4+ T cells sorted from spleen or lymph node cells, taken before transplant. These receptors were obtained from a human donor who was the organ donor for an intestinal transplant.

This clone was found once. The CDR3 loop is CAISVFGDAEAFF. CDR3 DNA: TGTGCCATCAGTGTTTTTGGTGACGCTGAAGCTTTCTTT. The V call is TRBV10-3, the J call TRBJ1-1; unclear D gene. Germline CDR1 ENHRY, CDR2 SYGVKD. V lost 4 bases and J 6 bases, leaving 12 bases between the germline ends. The CDR3 loop spans 13 amino acids.

J is TRBJ2-1 and V is TRBV11-1; TRBD2 aligns across 12 bases. The length of the CDR3 is 15 residues. Germline loops: CDR1 SGHAT, CDR2 FQDESV (reference sequence). V lost 5 bases, J lost 4 bases, and 3 bases stayed unmatched. CDR3 nucleotide sequence: TGTGCCAGCAGCCTCGGACTAGCGGGGTACAATGAGCAGTTCTTC. Its protein product is CASSLGLAGYNEQFF.

The sample holds a few counts of this clone. The V gene is TRBV18, the J gene TRBJ2-3; 9 nucleotides match TRBD1. The V and J ends lost 3 bases and 3 bases, in that order; junction bases with no gene match: 4. Germline CDR1 KGHSH, CDR2 LQKENI. This CDR3 contains 15 residues. CDR3 region: CASSPLTGGTDTQYF. CDR3 bases: TGTGCCAGCTCACCGTTGACAGGGGGGACAGATACGCAGTATTTT.

The V gene is TRBV10-3, the J gene TRBJ1-4, with 7 bases matching TRBD1. The CDR3 consists of 15 residues. J gave up 3 bases and V 6 bases, and 7 bases lay outside the gene matches. Germline V gene lookup returns CDR1 ENHRY and CDR2 SYGVKD. CDR3 coding DNA: TGTGCCATCAGGGACAGGCAAGGGCCTAATGAAAAACTGTTTTTT. Protein: CAIRDRQGPNEKLFF.

The V call is TRBV6-1, the J call TRBJ1-6, with D possibly being TRBD1 (5 bases). Germline CDR1 reads MNHNS; CDR2 reads SASEGT. The CDR3 spans 13 residues. V was clipped by 6 bases and J by 5 bases, with 8 bases between them. The CDR3 region is CASSRENNSPLHF. The CDR3 DNA follows: TGTGCCAGCAGCAGGGAAAATAATTCACCCCTCCACTTT.

This clone occurred a few times. The J gene is TRBJ1-5, the V gene TRBV21-1; the table assigns TRBD1, which was not confirmed against the DNA. TRBV21-1 is recorded as a pseudogene. The CDR3 is 17 amino acids. CDR3 coding DNA: TGTGCCAGCAGCAATTCCGACAGGCTACCGAGCAATCAGCCCCAGCATTTT. This sequence encodes CASSNSDRLPSNQPQHF.

J is TRBJ1-6 and V is TRBV27, with D perhaps TRBD1 (5 bases). This CDR3 has 15 residues. V lost 5 bases to trimming and J lost 4 bases, with 12 bases between them. Germline-derived CDR1 and CDR2 are MNHEY and SMNVEV (reference sequence). The CDR3 DNA reads TGTGCCAGCAGTAACGACAGCCGATATAATTCACCCCTCCACTTT. It is translated as CASSNDSRYNSPLHF.

The chain couples TRBV28 to TRBJ2-3; the D gene could be TRBD1 or TRBD2 (5 bases each). The ends were cut back, 2 bases at V and 2 bases at J, with 11 bases in the middle. Germline assignment: CDR1 MDHEN and CDR2 SYDVKM. The CDR3 is 15 amino acids. CDR3 nucleotides: TGTGCCAGCAGTTTAAGCGGACATGCCACAGATACGCAGTATTTT. It codes for CASSLSGHATDTQYF.